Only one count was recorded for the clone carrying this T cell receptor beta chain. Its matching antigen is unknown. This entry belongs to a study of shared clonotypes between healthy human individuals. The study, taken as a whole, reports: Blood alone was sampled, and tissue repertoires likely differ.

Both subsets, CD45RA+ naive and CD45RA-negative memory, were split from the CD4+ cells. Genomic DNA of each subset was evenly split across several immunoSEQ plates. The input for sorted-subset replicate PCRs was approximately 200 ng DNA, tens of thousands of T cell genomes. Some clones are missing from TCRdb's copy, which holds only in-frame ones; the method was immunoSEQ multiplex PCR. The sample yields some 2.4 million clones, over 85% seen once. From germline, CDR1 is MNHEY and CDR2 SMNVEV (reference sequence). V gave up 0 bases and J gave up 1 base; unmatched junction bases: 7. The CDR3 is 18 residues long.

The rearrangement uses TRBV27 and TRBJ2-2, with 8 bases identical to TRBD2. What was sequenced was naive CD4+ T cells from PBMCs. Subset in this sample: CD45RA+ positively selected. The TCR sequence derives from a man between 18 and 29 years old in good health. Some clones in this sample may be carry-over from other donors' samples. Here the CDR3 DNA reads TGTGCCAGCAGTTTATCGATGAACAGCGGGAGGAACACCGGGGAGCTGTTTTTT. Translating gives CASSLSMNSGRNTGELFF.